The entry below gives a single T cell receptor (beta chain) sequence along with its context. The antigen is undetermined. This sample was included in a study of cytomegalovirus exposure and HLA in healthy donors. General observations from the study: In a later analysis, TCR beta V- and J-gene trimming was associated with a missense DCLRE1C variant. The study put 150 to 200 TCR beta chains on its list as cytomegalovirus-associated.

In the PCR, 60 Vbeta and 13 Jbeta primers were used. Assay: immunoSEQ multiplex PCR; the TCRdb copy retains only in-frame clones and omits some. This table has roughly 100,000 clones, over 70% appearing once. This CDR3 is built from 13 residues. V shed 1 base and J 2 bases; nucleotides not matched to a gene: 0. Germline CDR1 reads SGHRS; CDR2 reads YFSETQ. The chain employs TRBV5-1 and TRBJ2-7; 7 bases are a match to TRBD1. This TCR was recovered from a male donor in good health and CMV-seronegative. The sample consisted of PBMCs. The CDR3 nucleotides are TGCGCCAGCAGCTTGACAGGGGCCTACGAGCAGTACTTC. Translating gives CASSLTGAYEQYF.